This T cell receptor (beta chain) was retrieved from a study of T cells in Graves' hyperthyroidism and ophthalmopathy. Study outcomes and limitations: The model foresaw ophthalmopathy a median 6.5 months prior to onset.

The authors deemed Graves' hyperthyroidism stable absent ophthalmopathy progression within 18 months. Patients between 18 and 65 years old had hyperthyroidism, newly diagnosed and lasting under 2 months. Exclusion of patients followed from uncontrolled infection, other autoimmune disease, pregnancy or lactation. Amplification of TCR beta CDR3 regions used RNA as the template. TCR CDR3 underwent first-round RT-PCR with the HTBI primer set. MiXCR was run by TCRdb on the multiplex PCR reads, yielding one entry per CDR3 protein. This repertoire shows over 300,000 distinct CDR3 sequences, approximately 14% found once; its top ten account for about 11%. A remark on this clonotype: Its specificity is not known.

The CDR3 has 14 residues. V was shortened by 5 bases and J by 9 bases, with 17 bases between the two germline ends. The germline CDR1 and CDR2 sequences are LNHDA and SQIVND (reference sequence). V and J are TRBV19 and TRBJ1-5; unclear D gene. This TCR derives from a woman aged 55-70 years with Graves' hyperthyroidism. The sample comprised blood. CDR3 nucleotides: TGTGCCAGTAGTGCGCCGGGGTCCGTTCGGCCCCAGCATTTT. Encoded protein: CASSAPGSVRPQHF.